This entry describes one TCR beta chain. The PCR employed 60 Vbeta primers together with 13 Jbeta primers. Sequenced by immunoSEQ multiplex PCR; TCRdb stores in-frame clones only, minus some. The table lists about 100,000 clones, approximately 76% of them singletons. Trimming took 1 base from V and 8 from J; bases not matched to a gene: 1. In germline, CDR1 is GTSNPN, CDR2 SVGIG (reference sequence). The CDR3 loop spans 11 amino acids. The data were taken from a study of cytomegalovirus exposure and HLA in healthy donors. Sequencing input: PBMCs. The TCR originated in a man between 35 and 55 years old in good health and CMV-seronegative. The chain carries TRBV30 and TRBJ1-2; 7 bases line up with TRBD1. CDR3 amino acids: CAWSGQGGYTF. As DNA, the CDR3 is TGTGCCTGGAGTGGACAGGGAGGCTACACCTTC. Together with reference TRBV30 and TRBJ1-2, the CDR3 gives the full variable domain: SQTIHQWPATLVQPVGSPLSLECTVEGTSNPNLYWYRQAAGRGLQLLFYSVGIGQISSEVPQNLSASRPQDRQFILSSKKLLLSDSGFYLCAWSGQGGYTFGSGTRLTVV.